This record concerns one T cell receptor (beta chain) sequence. Antigen: not known. PCR employed 60 Vbeta and 13 Jbeta primers. Sequencing used immunoSEQ multiplex PCR; TCRdb keeps in-frame clones, though not all of them. In all, the sample yields about 160,000 clones. V was cut by 3 bases and J by 1 base, with 12 bases left in between. The CDR3 length is 15 residues. CDR1 is KGHSH and CDR2 is LQKENI in the germline V gene. The entry originates in a study of cytomegalovirus exposure and HLA in healthy donors. General study results and limits: Later on, a genetic analysis was performed. It linked a missense variant in DCLRE1C with V- and J-gene trimming of TCR beta. Most subjects had HLA-A and HLA-B alleles reportedly predicted accurately by TCR beta sequences.

Sequencing input: PBMCs. The clonotype originates from a man aged 25 to 40 in good health and CMV-seronegative. The chain uses TRBV18 and TRBJ1-2; D perhaps matches TRBD1 (5 bases). CDR3 in amino acids: CASSPGAGGNYGYTF. CDR3 nucleotides: TGTGCCAGCTCACCGGGAGCGGGGGGTAACTATGGCTACACCTTC.